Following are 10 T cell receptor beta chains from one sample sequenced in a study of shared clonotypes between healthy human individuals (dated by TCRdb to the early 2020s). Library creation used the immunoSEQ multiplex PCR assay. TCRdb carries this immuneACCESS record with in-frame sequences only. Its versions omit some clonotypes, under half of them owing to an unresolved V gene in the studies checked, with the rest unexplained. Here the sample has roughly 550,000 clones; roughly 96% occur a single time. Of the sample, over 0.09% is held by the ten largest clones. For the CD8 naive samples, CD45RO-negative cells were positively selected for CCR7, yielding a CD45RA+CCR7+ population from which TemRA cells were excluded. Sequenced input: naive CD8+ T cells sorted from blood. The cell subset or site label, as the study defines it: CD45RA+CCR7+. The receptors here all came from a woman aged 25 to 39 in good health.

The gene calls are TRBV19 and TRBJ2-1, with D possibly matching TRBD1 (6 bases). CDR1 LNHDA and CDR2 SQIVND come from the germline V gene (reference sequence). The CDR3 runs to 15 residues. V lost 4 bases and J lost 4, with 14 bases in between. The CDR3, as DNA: TGTGCCAGTAGTACCTACTTGGACAGTTACAATGAGCAGTTCTTC. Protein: CASSTYLDSYNEQFF.

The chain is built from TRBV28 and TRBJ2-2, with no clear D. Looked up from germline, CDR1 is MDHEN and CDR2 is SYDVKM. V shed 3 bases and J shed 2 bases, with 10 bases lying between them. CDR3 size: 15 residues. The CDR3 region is CASSLGFVNTGELFF. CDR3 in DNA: TGTGCCAGCAGTTTGGGGTTCGTAAACACCGGGGAGCTGTTTTTT.

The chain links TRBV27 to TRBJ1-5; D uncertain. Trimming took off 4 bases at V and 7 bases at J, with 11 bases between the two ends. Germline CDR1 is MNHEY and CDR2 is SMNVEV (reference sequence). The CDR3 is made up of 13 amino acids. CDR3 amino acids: CASSYTLNQPQHF. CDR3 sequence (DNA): TGTGCCAGCAGTTACACGTTAAACCAGCCCCAGCATTTT.

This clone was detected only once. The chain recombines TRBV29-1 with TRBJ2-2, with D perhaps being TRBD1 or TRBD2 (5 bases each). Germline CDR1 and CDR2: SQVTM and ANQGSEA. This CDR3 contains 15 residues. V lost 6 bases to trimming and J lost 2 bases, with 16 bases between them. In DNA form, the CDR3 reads TGCAGCGTCGCCGGGACGGATATTAACACCGGGGAGCTGTTTTTT. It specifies CSVAGTDINTGELFF.

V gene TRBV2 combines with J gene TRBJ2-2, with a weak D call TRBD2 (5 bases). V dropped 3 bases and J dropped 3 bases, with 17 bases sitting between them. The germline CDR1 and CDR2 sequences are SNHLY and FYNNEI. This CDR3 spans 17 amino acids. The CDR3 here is CASSDIRTVMDTGELFF. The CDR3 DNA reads TGTGCCAGCAGTGATATCAGGACTGTCATGGACACCGGGGAGCTGTTTTTT.

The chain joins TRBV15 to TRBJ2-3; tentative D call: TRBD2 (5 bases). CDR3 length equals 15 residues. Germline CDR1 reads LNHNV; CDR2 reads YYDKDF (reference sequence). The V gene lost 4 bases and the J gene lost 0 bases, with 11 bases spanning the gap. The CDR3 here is CATSKGGDSTDTQYF. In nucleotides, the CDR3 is TGTGCCACCAGCAAAGGAGGAGACAGCACAGATACGCAGTATTTT.

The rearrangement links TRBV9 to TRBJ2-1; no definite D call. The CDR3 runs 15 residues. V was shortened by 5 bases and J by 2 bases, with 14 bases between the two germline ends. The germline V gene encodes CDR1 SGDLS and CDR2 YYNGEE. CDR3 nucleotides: TGTGCCAGCAGTCCGACGCCGGATCCCTACAATGAGCAGTTCTTC. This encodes CASSPTPDPYNEQFF. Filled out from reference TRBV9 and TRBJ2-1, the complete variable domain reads DSGVTQTPKHLITATGQRVTLRCSPRSGDLSVYWYQQSLDQGLQFLIQYYNGEERAKGNILERFSAQQFPDLHSELNLSSLELGDSALYFCASSPTPDPYNEQFFGPGTRLTVL.

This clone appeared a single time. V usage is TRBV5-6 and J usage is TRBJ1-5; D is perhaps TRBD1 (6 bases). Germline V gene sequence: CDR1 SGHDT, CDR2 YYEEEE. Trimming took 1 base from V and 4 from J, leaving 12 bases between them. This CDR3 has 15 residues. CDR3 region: CASSLSQGKNQPQHF. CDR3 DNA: TGTGCCAGCAGCTTGTCCCAGGGGAAGAATCAGCCCCAGCATTTT. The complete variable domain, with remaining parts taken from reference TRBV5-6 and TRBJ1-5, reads DAGVTQSPTHLIKTRGQQVTLRCSPKSGHDTVSWYQQALGQGPQFIFQYYEEEERQRGNFPDRFSGHQFPNYSSELNVNALLLGDSALYLCASSLSQGKNQPQHFGDGTRLSIL.

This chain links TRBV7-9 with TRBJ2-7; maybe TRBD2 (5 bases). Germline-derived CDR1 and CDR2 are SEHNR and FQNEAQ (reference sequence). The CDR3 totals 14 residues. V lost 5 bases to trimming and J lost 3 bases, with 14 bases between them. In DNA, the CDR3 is TGTGCCAGCAGCCGCTCAGAGACTAACTACGAGCAGTACTTC. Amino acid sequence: CASSRSETNYEQYF.

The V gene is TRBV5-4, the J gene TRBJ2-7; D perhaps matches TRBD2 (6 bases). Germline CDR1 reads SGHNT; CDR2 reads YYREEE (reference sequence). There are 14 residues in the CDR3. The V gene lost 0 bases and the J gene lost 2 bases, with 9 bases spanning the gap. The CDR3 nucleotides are TGTGCCAGCAGCTTGGGCGGGGCAGCCTACGAGCAGTACTTC. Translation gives CASSLGGAAYEQYF.